Shown below are 4 T cell receptor beta chains from a single sample sequenced in a study of CD8 T cells in ankylosing spondylitis. Via MiXCR, TCRdb re-called the 5' RACE reads, giving one row per CDR3 protein. The table includes around 220,000 distinct CDR3 sequences, about 16% detected once. Points from the study as a whole: It appeared that ankylosing spondylitis blood was characterized by a TCR beta motif of eight highly homologous variants.

What these receptors recognize is not known. Input material: blood, either unsorted or a sorted T cell fraction (not recorded which). These receptors were collected from a male donor with ankylosing spondylitis.

This chain links TRBV12-3 or TRBV12-4 with TRBJ2-1; a weak D match, TRBD2 (6 bases). The CDR3 consists of 11 residues. The V end lost 7 bases, the J end lost 9 bases, and 10 bases lay between the germline ends. The CDR3 coding sequence is TGTGCCAGCACGGTCGGGGGTGAGCAGTTCTTC. Its protein product is CASTVGGEQFF.

J is TRBJ2-2 and V is TRBV7-9; D is tentatively TRBD1 or TRBD2 (6 bases each). CDR1 is SEHNR, CDR2 FQNEAQ, per germline (reference sequence). The length of the CDR3 is 14 residues. Trimming took 4 bases from V and 6 from J, leaving 12 bases between them. Here the CDR3 DNA reads TGTGCCAGCAGCTCCCCCGGGGGCCCCGGGGAGCTGTTTTTT. Translation gives CASSSPGGPGELFF.

The chain couples TRBV4-1 to TRBJ1-1; D gene ambiguous. Germline CDR1 and CDR2: MGHRA and YSYEKL. This CDR3 has 14 residues. V lost 0 bases to trimming and J lost 0 bases, with 5 bases between them. The CDR3 loop reads CASSQDLVNTEAFF. The CDR3 DNA reads TGCGCCAGCAGCCAAGATTTGGTGAACACTGAAGCTTTCTTT.

This clonotype has more than one count but fewer than ten. The V gene is TRBV10-1, the J gene TRBJ2-5; D gene unclear. Trimming removed 0 bases from V and 2 bases from J, with 4 bases in between. Germline CDR1 reads WNHNN; CDR2 reads SYGVQD (reference sequence). The CDR3 length is 13 residues. The CDR3 loop reads CASSESTQETQYF. The CDR3 DNA reads TGCGCCAGCAGTGAGTCGACTCAAGAGACCCAGTACTTC.